The entry that follows covers one T cell receptor beta chain sequence. The entry originates in a study of cytotoxic CD8 clonotypes in ibrutinib-treated CLL. Only in-frame clones appear in the TCRdb table, and some are missing; sequencing was by immunoSEQ multiplex PCR. The top ten clones hold 9.5% to 14% of a sample with under 150,000 clones, around 90% of them seen once. V lost 5 bases to trimming and J lost 0 bases; unmatched junction nucleotides: 6. The CDR3 sequence is 16 residues long. Germline lookup yields CDR1 PRHDT and CDR2 FYEKMQ (reference sequence). V gene TRBV13 combines with J gene TRBJ2-1; 8 bases match TRBD1. This material consisted of PBMCs, taken after 12 months of ibrutinib treatment. This clonotype was sampled from a human donor with chronic lymphocytic leukemia. CDR3 sequence (DNA): TGTGCCAGCAGCACCTACAGGGGGAGCTCCTACAATGAGCAGTTCTTC. Translating it yields CASSTYRGSSYNEQFF.